The following is a T cell receptor (beta chain) sequence with its context. This clonotype was picked up a small number of times. The clone's antigen remains unknown. No base-level quality is on record; no much larger clone is a single base apart. Trimmed from V: 6 bases; trimmed from J: 0 bases; junction bases lacking a gene match: 3. CDR1 and CDR2 are drawn from the germline V gene (reference sequence): GTSNPN, SVGIG. Spanning cysteine to phenylalanine, the CDR3 consists of 13 amino acids. Only CDR3 DNA remains: 39 bases, in frame from the first base. This sample was taken from a study of response to subunit inactivated influenza vaccine (dated by TCRdb to 2017 to 2018). For the wider study: Deep quantitative T cell receptor repertoire profiling was used in the study to track responses to a trivalent subunit inactivated influenza vaccine.

The research as a whole found: According to the authors, only a limited number of new T cells may be recruited by each seasonal influenza vaccination.

The method was RT-PCR. The reads were generated on an Illumina HiSeq 2500. The public reads were run again by TCRdb, first through fastp at Q25 and then through MiXCR, and only productive beta chains were kept. Every entry covers one CDR3 protein and lists the most common genes and DNA from its rows. A total of about 650,000 distinct CDR3 sequences appear in this sample, around 13% of them only once. The ten largest clones add up to about 7.6% of the sample. Sample: PBMCs from blood, taken approximately 15 days before vaccination. The chain uses TRBV30 and TRBJ2-3, with 7 junctional bases fitting TRBD2. This receptor was identified in a man aged 45-65 years who received an inactivated influenza vaccine. Donor details come from another sample of the same person, matched by shared clones. The encoded CDR3 is CACLAASTDTQYF. The DNA sequence is given as TGTGCCTGCCTAGCGGCTAGCACAGATACGCAGTATTTT.